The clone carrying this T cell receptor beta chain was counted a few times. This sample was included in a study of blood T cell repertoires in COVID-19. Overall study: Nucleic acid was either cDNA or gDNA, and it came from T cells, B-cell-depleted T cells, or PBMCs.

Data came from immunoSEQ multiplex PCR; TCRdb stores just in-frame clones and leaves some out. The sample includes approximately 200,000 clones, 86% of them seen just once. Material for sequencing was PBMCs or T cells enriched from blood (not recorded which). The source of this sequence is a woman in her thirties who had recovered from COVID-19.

CDR3 loop: CASSFIGGVISYNEQFF. The CDR3 nucleotides read TGTGCCAGCAGTTTCATCGGCGGGGTTATCTCCTACAATGAGCAGTTCTTC. The V and J genes are TRBV28 and TRBJ2-1, with D tentatively TRBD2 (6 bases). Germline loops: CDR1 MDHEN, CDR2 SYDVKM. The V end was cut by 3 bases, the J end by 0 bases, with 15 bases between. This CDR3 contains 17 residues.